Presented here are 19 T cell receptor beta chains from one specimen sequenced in a study of beta chain features in type 1 diabetes. These receptors are not linked to any known antigen. Broader study findings: Type 1 diabetes patients had TCRB CDR3s that were shorter (moderately but significantly so) in all four CD4+ subsets.

The sequenced template was cDNA made from the entire isolated RNA. The table came from immunoSEQ multiplex PCR; TCRdb's copy has only in-frame clones and leaves some out. The data contain around 45,000 clones, just under 45% of them singletons. The material sequenced was stem cell memory CD4+ T cells from blood. Receptors were obtained from a man younger than 40 with type 1 diabetes.

This clone turned up a few times. This chain links TRBV19 with TRBJ2-2; D perhaps matches TRBD1 (8 bases). This CDR3 has 17 amino acids. Trimming removed 5 bases from V and 5 bases from J, with 21 bases in between. Germline values: CDR1 LNHDA, CDR2 SQIVND (reference sequence). The chain's CDR3 is CASSPGPDREGTGELFF. CDR3 nucleotides: TGTGCCAGTAGTCCCGGACCGGACAGGGAGGGAACCGGGGAGCTGTTTTTT.

The chain couples TRBV15 to TRBJ2-1; D might be TRBD2 (6 bases). Per germline, CDR1 LNHNV and CDR2 YYDKDF (reference sequence). V lost 0 bases and J lost 0, with 12 bases in between. This CDR3 is 17 amino acids long. The CDR3 loop reads CATSREGTGLSYNEQFF. The DNA of the CDR3 is TGTGCCACCAGCAGAGAGGGGACGGGACTCTCCTACAATGAGCAGTTCTTC. The complete variable domain, with remaining parts taken from reference TRBV15 and TRBJ2-1, reads DAMVIQNPRYQVTQFGKPVTLSCSQTLNHNVMYWYQQKSSQAPKLLFHYYDKDFNNEADTPDNFQSRRPNTSFCFLDIRSPGLGDTAMYLCATSREGTGLSYNEQFFGPGTRLTVL.

A note on this clone: Sequence at one end of the junction differs from germline and may be a read error. The gene calls are TRBV6-6 and TRBJ2-7, with 8 nucleotides matching TRBD1. The V gene's germline CDR1 is MNHNY and CDR2 SVGAGI (reference sequence). The CDR3 is made up of 13 amino acids. The CDR3 here is CASRTLSYRGAVF. DNA of the CDR3: TGTGCCAGCCGGACTCTCTCTTACAGGGGGGCGGTATTC.

The chain links TRBV6-5 to TRBJ1-5; tentatively, D is TRBD1 (5 bases). V dropped 8 bases and J dropped 7 bases, with 18 bases sitting between them. Germline V gives CDR1 MNHEY, CDR2 SVGAGI. The CDR3 is 14 amino acids. CDR3 sequence (DNA): TGTGCCAGCTCCGGGACTCCCGCCCGACAGCCCCAGCATTTT. It specifies CASSGTPARQPQHF.

This clone has a handful of counts. The chain joins TRBV7-3 to TRBJ1-5; 7 bases line up with TRBD1. This CDR3 comprises 13 residues. In germline, CDR1 is SGHTA, CDR2 FQGTGA. Trimming removed 5 bases from V and 4 bases from J; junction bases left unmatched: 2. This CDR3 is CASSPDRNQPQHF. The CDR3 DNA sequence: TGTGCCAGCAGCCCGGACAGGAATCAGCCCCAGCATTTT.

Only a few counts were recorded for this clone. The chain combines TRBV9 with TRBJ2-2; possible D gene TRBD2, 6 bases. CDR3 length equals 16 residues. V was shortened by 4 bases and J by 5 bases, with 18 bases between the two germline ends. The germline V gene encodes CDR1 SGDLS and CDR2 YYNGEE. CDR3 amino acids: CASSPLPGSGTGELFF. The CDR3 DNA reads as TGTGCCAGCAGCCCCTTACCCGGGAGTGGGACCGGGGAGCTGTTTTTT.

This clone was observed a few times. This chain links TRBV7-2 with TRBJ2-3; D is possibly TRBD2 (6 bases). With 8 bases removed from V and 2 bases from J, the gap between germline ends came to 11 bases. The length of the CDR3 is 13 residues. Germline CDR1 and CDR2: SGHTA and FQGNSA. The CDR3 nucleotides read TGTGCCAGCTCCAGGGACTTCACAGATACGCAGTATTTT. Translation gives CASSRDFTDTQYF.

V and J are TRBV28 and TRBJ2-1; 7 bases align to TRBD2. The CDR3 length is 13 residues. CDR1 is MDHEN, CDR2 SYDVKM, per germline. With V trimmed by 3 bases and J by 9 bases, 5 bases remained unmatched. CDR3 protein: CASSFAGVVEQFF. The CDR3 coding sequence is TGTGCCAGCAGTTTTGCGGGAGTGGTTGAGCAGTTCTTC.

This rearrangement joins TRBV27 to TRBJ1-2; possibly TRBD1 for D (5 bases). Germline CDR1 MNHEY, CDR2 SMNVEV (reference sequence). The CDR3 is 13 amino acids. Deletions cut 5 bases from V and 8 bases from J, with 15 bases between. The CDR3: CASSPRGLQGYTF. In DNA form, the CDR3 reads TGTGCCAGCAGTCCCCGGGGGTTGCAAGGCTACACCTTC.

V gene TRBV6-6 combines with J gene TRBJ2-1; TRBD2 aligns across 10 bases. This CDR3 is 16 amino acids long. The ends lost 0 bases at V and 5 bases at J; junction bases unmatched: 4. Germline values: CDR1 MNHNY, CDR2 SVGAGI (reference sequence). The DNA for the CDR3 is TGTGCCAGCAGTTACTCCCTAGCGGGAGCCCACAATGAGCAGTTCTTC. This encodes CASSYSLAGAHNEQFF.

The V and J genes are TRBV7-6 and TRBJ2-7, with TRBD1 matching 7 bases. The CDR3 is 15 amino acids. V dropped 6 bases and J dropped 3; count of bases not matched to a gene: 11. CDR1 and CDR2 from the germline V gene are SGHVS and FNYEAQ. CDR3 nucleotide sequence: TGTGCCAGCAGTCAGACTCCGGGACAGAACTACGAGCAGTACTTC. Amino acids: CASSQTPGQNYEQYF.

The genes are TRBV29-1 and TRBJ2-3, with TRBD2 matching over 7 bases. CDR3 size: 14 residues. V gave up 0 bases and J gave up 4 bases; unmatched junction bases: 4. CDR1 SQVTM and CDR2 ANQGSEA come from the germline V gene. DNA of the CDR3: TGCAGCGTTGAAGAAATTGCGGGAGCAGATACGCAGTATTTT. It specifies CSVEEIAGADTQYF.

The chain recombines TRBV28 with TRBJ1-4; D is possibly TRBD1 (6 bases). This CDR3 has 13 amino acids. Trimming took off 7 bases at V and 4 bases at J, with 10 bases between the two ends. Per the germline V gene, CDR1 is MDHEN and CDR2 is SYDVKM. The CDR3 nucleotides are TGTGCCAGCAAGGACAGAAATAATGAAAAACTGTTTTTT. This encodes CASKDRNNEKLFF. Full variable domain (rest looked up from reference TRBV28 and TRBJ1-4): DVKVTQSSRYLVKRTGEKVFLECVQDMDHENMFWYRQDPGLGLRLIYFSYDVKMKEKGDIPEGYSVSREKKERFSLILESASTNQTSMYLCASKDRNNEKLFFGSGTQLSVL.

This clone was seen more than once but under ten times. The V and J genes are TRBV6-5 and TRBJ1-2, with 8 positions matching TRBD1. The length of the CDR3 is 14 residues. V lost 6 bases, J lost 3 bases, and 6 bases stayed unmatched. Germline V lookup: CDR1 MNHEY, CDR2 SVGAGI. The CDR3 loop is CASRRTGLDYGYTF. For the CDR3, the DNA is TGTGCCAGCAGGCGGACAGGGTTAGACTATGGCTACACCTTC.

This rearrangement joins TRBV28 to TRBJ1-1, with TRBD1 identical over 9 bases. CDR1 and CDR2 (germline): MDHEN, SYDVKM. The CDR3 consists of 15 residues. With 5 bases clipped from V and 5 bases from J, the junction kept 9 bases outside the gene matches. CDR3 nucleotides: TGTGCCAGCAGTAGAGGGACAGGGTGGAGGACTGAAGCTTTCTTT. Residues: CASSRGTGWRTEAFF.

The chain carries TRBV5-1 and TRBJ1-1, with a tentative D call TRBD1 (5 bases). Germline assignment: CDR1 SGHRS and CDR2 YFSETQ. With 6 bases removed from V and 2 bases from J, the gap between germline ends came to 11 bases. The CDR3 runs 13 residues. DNA of the CDR3: TGCGCCAGCACCAAGGGGCCTAACACTGAAGCTTTCTTT. It codes for CASTKGPNTEAFF. The variable domain in full, completed from reference TRBV5-1 and TRBJ1-1, reads KAGVTQTPRYLIKTRGQQVTLSCSPISGHRSVSWYQQTPGQGLQFLFEYFSETQRNKGNFPGRFSGRQFSNSRSEMNVSTLELGDSALYLCASTKGPNTEAFFGQGTRLTVV.

The sample holds a few counts of this clone. The chain carries TRBV2 and TRBJ2-1, with TRBD2 identical over 8 bases. V shed 4 bases and J 1 base; nucleotides not matched to a gene: 3. The germline V gene encodes CDR1 SNHLY and CDR2 FYNNEI. The CDR3 totals 15 residues. The CDR3 loop is CASSGPSGSYNEQFF. In nucleotides, the CDR3 is TGTGCCAGCAGTGGACCTAGCGGGTCCTACAATGAGCAGTTCTTC.

J is TRBJ2-3 and V is TRBV15; 9 nucleotides match TRBD1. CDR3 length: 16 amino acids. The germline gives CDR1 LNHNV, CDR2 YYDKDF (reference sequence). With 2 bases clipped from V and 2 bases from J, the junction kept 5 bases outside the gene matches. CDR3 nucleotides: TGTGCCACCAGCAGAAGACAGGGGGTCGACACAGATACGCAGTATTTT. Amino acid sequence: CATSRRQGVDTDTQYF.

In this sample, this clone turned up a few times. The rearrangement joins TRBV7-2 to TRBJ2-1; 9 nucleotides agree with TRBD2. CDR1 SGHTA and CDR2 FQGNSA come from the germline V gene. CDR3 length: 15 residues. J gave up 4 bases and V 1 base, and 2 bases lay outside the gene matches. The CDR3 sequence is CASSLVRGGYNEQFF. CDR3 sequence (DNA): TGTGCCAGCAGCTTAGTGCGGGGGGGATACAATGAGCAGTTCTTC.